These 23 T cell receptor beta chains were sequenced from one sample in a study of blood T cell repertoires in COVID-19. Here immunoSEQ multiplex PCR was the method, and the copy in TCRdb shows in-frame clones only, minus some. The sample includes approximately 230,000 clones, around 84% seen only once; the top ten take 15%. Sequencing input: PBMCs or T cells enriched from blood (not recorded which). Source of these receptors: a man aged 18-30 years who had recovered from COVID-19.

The gene calls are TRBV10-3 and TRBJ2-1; D is possibly TRBD2 (6 bases). The germline V gene encodes CDR1 ENHRY and CDR2 SYGVKD. Trimming took off 2 bases at V and 7 bases at J, with 6 bases between the two ends. The CDR3 spans 12 residues. Here the CDR3 reads CAISEAGNEQFF. CDR3 nucleotide sequence: TGTGCCATCAGTGAGGCGGGGAATGAGCAGTTCTTC.

The rearrangement links TRBV29-1 to TRBJ1-2; TRBD1 agrees at 9 bases. Germline V CDR1 and CDR2: SQVTM, ANQGSEA. The CDR3 loop spans 13 amino acids. V was pared by 6 bases and J by 4 bases, with 6 bases of the junction left unmatched. This CDR3 reads CSVARQGGYGYTF. In DNA, the CDR3 is TGCAGCGTGGCAAGACAGGGGGGCTATGGCTACACCTTC.

This chain connects TRBV18 to TRBJ2-1; D gene uncertain. Germline assignment: CDR1 KGHSH and CDR2 LQKENI. V shed 1 base and J shed 0 bases, with 10 bases lying between them. The CDR3 extends over 16 amino acids. The CDR3 region is CASSPLAVRSYNEQFF. The CDR3 nucleotides read TGTGCCAGCTCACCACTCGCGGTGCGCTCCTACAATGAGCAGTTCTTC. The entire variable domain, with the rest obtained from reference TRBV18 and TRBJ2-1, is as follows: NAGVMQNPRHLVRRRGQEARLRCSPMKGHSHVYWYRQLPEEGLKFMVYLQKENIIDESGMPKERFSAEFPKEGPSILRIQQVVRGDSAAYFCASSPLAVRSYNEQFFGPGTRLTVL.

This sequence joins TRBV14 and TRBJ2-7, with a tentative D call TRBD1 (6 bases). Germline V gene lookup returns CDR1 SGHDN and CDR2 FVKESK. The ends were cut back, 0 bases at V and 2 bases at J, with 14 bases in the middle. The length of the CDR3 is 16 residues. The CDR3 loop reads CASSQDWSDRPYEQYF. The CDR3 region has the DNA TGTGCCAGCAGCCAAGACTGGTCGGACAGACCCTACGAGCAGTACTTC. The full variable domain, with the rest looked up from reference TRBV14 and TRBJ2-7, is EAGVTQFPSHSVIEKGQTVTLRCDPISGHDNLYWYRRVMGKEIKFLLHFVKESKQDESGMPNNRFLAERTGGTYSTLKVQPAELEDSGVYFCASSQDWSDRPYEQYFGPGTRLTVT.

V and J are TRBV11-2 and TRBJ2-6; no firm D call. The CDR3 length is 15 residues. Germline loops: CDR1 SGHAT, CDR2 FQNNGV. V lost 6 bases to trimming and J lost 2 bases, with 11 bases between them. For the CDR3, the DNA is TGTGCCAGCAGGTCACCGAGAACTGGGGCCAACGTCCTGACTTTC. Translation: CASRSPRTGANVLTF. The full variable domain, in which reference TRBV11-2 and TRBJ2-6 provide the parts outside the CDR3, is EAGVAQSPRYKIIEKRQSVAFWCNPISGHATLYWYQQILGQGPKLLIQFQNNGVVDDSQLPKDRFSAERLKGVDSTLKIQPAKLEDSAVYLCASRSPRTGANVLTFGAGSRLTVL.

V is TRBV7-2 and J is TRBJ2-3, with 7 bases fitting TRBD1. CDR3 length: 16 amino acids. The germline gives CDR1 SGHTA, CDR2 FQGNSA. V lost 1 base and J lost 9; bases outside the gene matches: 13. The CDR3 nucleotides read TGTGCCAGCAGCTTAGATGCAGGGGGATCATTCCGAACGCAGTATTTT. It specifies CASSLDAGGSFRTQYF.

The chain carries TRBV11-2 and TRBJ2-6; D is undetermined. The CDR3 sequence is 17 residues long. Germline assignment: CDR1 SGHAT and CDR2 FQNNGV. V was pared by 5 bases and J by 0 bases, with 14 bases between. The CDR3 loop reads CASSLQPRSSGANVLTF. The CDR3 DNA follows: TGTGCCAGCAGCCTACAACCCCGGAGCTCTGGGGCCAACGTCCTGACTTTC.

This chain joins TRBV5-1 and TRBJ2-5; D is possibly TRBD2 (5 bases). This CDR3 has 14 residues. Germline values: CDR1 SGHRS, CDR2 YFSETQ. The V end lost 4 bases, the J end lost 2 bases, and 12 bases lay between the germline ends. Here the CDR3 reads CASSVYPGQETQYF. The CDR3 bases are TGCGCCAGCAGCGTTTATCCGGGACAAGAGACCCAGTACTTC.

The chain has TRBV28 and TRBJ1-6; 8 nucleotides match TRBD1. The V and J ends lost 6 bases and 7 bases, in that order; junction bases with no gene match: 8. Germline V lookup: CDR1 MDHEN, CDR2 SYDVKM. CDR3 length: 15 amino acids. Here the CDR3 reads CASRSGGAGNSPLHF. In DNA form, the CDR3 reads TGTGCCAGCAGATCAGGGGGCGCAGGAAATTCACCCCTCCACTTT.

The chain links TRBV19 to TRBJ2-1, with 9 bases identical to TRBD2. From germline, CDR1 is LNHDA and CDR2 SQIVND (reference sequence). V was pared by 7 bases and J by 4 bases, with 2 bases of the junction left unmatched. The CDR3 contains 13 residues. CDR3 amino acids: CASTSGRYNEQFF. CDR3 bases: TGTGCCAGTACAAGCGGGAGGTACAATGAGCAGTTCTTC.

The chain is built from TRBV3-1 (or the pseudogene TRBV3-2) and TRBJ1-2, with a tentative D call TRBD1 (5 bases). From germline, CDR1 is LGHDT and CDR2 YNNKEL (reference sequence). Deletions cut 4 bases from V and 1 base from J, with 13 bases between. This CDR3 has 15 amino acids. The CDR3 DNA reads as TGTGCCAGCAGCCGAAGGGTCGACAGTAACTATGGCTACACCTTC. The encoded protein is CASSRRVDSNYGYTF.

J is TRBJ2-5 and V is TRBV29-1, with TRBD1 identical over 8 bases. J gave up 1 base and V 4 bases, and 2 bases lay outside the gene matches. Per the germline V gene, CDR1 is SQVTM and CDR2 is ANQGSEA. This CDR3 has 13 amino acids. The CDR3 bases are TGCAGCGTTGGACAGGGGATCCAAGAGACCCAGTACTTC. This gives the protein CSVGQGIQETQYF.

The genes are TRBV12-3 or TRBV12-4 and TRBJ1-2; D unclear. This CDR3 has 11 amino acids. Trimming removed 4 bases from V and 13 bases from J, with 13 bases in between. The CDR3 sequence: CASSSWTEGTF. The CDR3 DNA sequence: TGTGCCAGCAGTTCCTGGACGGAGGGCACCTTC.

The chain links TRBV7-9 to TRBJ2-7, with 7 bases that match TRBD2. There are 14 residues in the CDR3. The V and J ends lost 2 bases and 4 bases, in that order; junction bases with no gene match: 5. Per the germline V gene, CDR1 is SEHNR and CDR2 is FQNEAQ (reference sequence). The DNA for the CDR3 is TGTGCCAGCAGCTTAAAAGGGGAGGGGTACGAGCAGTACTTC. Translated, it gives CASSLKGEGYEQYF. Supplemented by reference TRBV7-9 and TRBJ2-7, the full variable domain reads DTGVSQNPRHKITKRGQNVTFRCDPISEHNRLYWYRQTLGQGPEFLTYFQNEAQLEKSRLLSDRFSAERPKGSFSTLEIQRTEQGDSAMYLCASSLKGEGYEQYFGPGTRLTVT.

V and J are TRBV5-1 and TRBJ2-1; TRBD2 aligns across 9 bases. The CDR3 is made up of 19 amino acids. V was clipped by 0 bases and J by 0 bases; unmatched bases: 10. CDR1 and CDR2 (germline): SGHRS, YFSETQ. CDR3 residues: CASSLEAGLATHSYNEQFF. The CDR3 bases are TGCGCCAGCAGCTTGGAGGCCGGACTAGCGACCCACTCCTACAATGAGCAGTTCTTC.

The V and J genes are TRBV19 and TRBJ2-1, with 15 bases matching TRBD2. The CDR3 loop spans 15 amino acids. Germline assignment: CDR1 LNHDA and CDR2 SQIVND (reference sequence). With 6 bases clipped from V and 12 bases from J, the junction kept 9 bases outside the gene matches. The CDR3 region has the DNA TGTGCCAGTAGCCTGGGACTAGCGGGAGGAGCATCGCAGTTCTTC. Amino acid sequence: CASSLGLAGGASQFF.

This chain links TRBV19 with TRBJ1-5; 7 bases fit TRBD1. CDR3 length equals 15 residues. CDR1 is LNHDA, CDR2 SQIVND, per germline (reference sequence). V lost 6 bases to trimming and J lost 6 bases; unmatched junction nucleotides: 11. CDR3 DNA: TGTGCCAGTAGACTTATTTCAGGGGGAGGTCAGCCCCAGCATTTT. As protein: CASRLISGGGQPQHF.

Here the CDR3 reads CASSPFPRQDYGYTF. CDR3 DNA: TGTGCCAGCAGCCCCTTCCCCAGACAAGACTATGGCTACACCTTC. V gene TRBV9 combines with J gene TRBJ1-2; D not certain. Deletions cut 4 bases from V and 3 bases from J, with 16 bases between. Germline CDR1 reads SGDLS; CDR2 reads YYNGEE. The CDR3 is made up of 15 amino acids.

The gene calls are TRBV12-3 or TRBV12-4 and TRBJ1-2; D uncertain. The CDR3 length is 11 residues. Deletions cut 6 bases from V and 6 bases from J, with 8 bases between. As DNA, the CDR3 is TGTGCCAGCAGGAGAGGGAATGGCTACACCTTC. Protein sequence: CASRRGNGYTF.

The rearrangement uses TRBV18 and TRBJ1-2, with 7 positions matching TRBD1. Per the germline V gene, CDR1 is KGHSH and CDR2 is LQKENI. The trim removed 3 bases at V and 2 bases at J, leaving 3 bases unmatched. The CDR3 loop spans 14 amino acids. The CDR3 region has the DNA TGTGCCAGCTCACCGACAGGGCGAAACTATGGCTACACCTTC. Protein product: CASSPTGRNYGYTF.

In this sample, this clone turned up a few times. The V and J genes are TRBV7-9 and TRBJ1-4, with 7 bases identical to TRBD1. CDR1 is SEHNR and CDR2 is FQNEAQ in the germline V gene (reference sequence). Unmatched junction bases numbered 5, after V lost 1 base and J lost 6 bases. CDR3 length equals 15 residues. For the CDR3, the DNA is TGTGCCAGCAGCTTAGTGTACAGGGGCGATGAAAAACTGTTTTTT. It encodes CASSLVYRGDEKLFF.

V gene TRBV7-9 combines with J gene TRBJ2-1; the D gene is possibly TRBD2 (6 bases). The CDR3 totals 14 residues. Trimming stripped 4 bases from V and 9 bases from J, with 16 bases between. The germline V gene encodes CDR1 SEHNR and CDR2 FQNEAQ (reference sequence). The CDR3 reads CASSSGTPHREQFF. CDR3 in DNA: TGTGCCAGCAGCTCCGGGACTCCACATCGTGAGCAGTTCTTC.

This chain joins TRBV18 and TRBJ2-3, with 12 bases lining up with TRBD2. Germline assignment: CDR1 KGHSH and CDR2 LQKENI. V was pared by 1 base and J by 3 bases, with 14 bases of the junction left unmatched. This CDR3 region has 20 residues. Here the CDR3 DNA reads TGTGCCAGCTCACCACGGCTCTCTAGCGGGGGGGCGAAAGGGACAGATACGCAGTATTTT. It is translated as CASSPRLSSGGAKGTDTQYF.